A selection of T cell receptor beta chains follows, all from one sample in a study of OX40 agonist ivuxolimab in advanced cancers. The protocol was immunoSEQ multiplex PCR, while the TCRdb copy is restricted to in-frame clones and leaves out a portion. The profile shows some 25,000 clones, approximately 85% of them singletons. The sequencing here drew on CD4+ or CD8+ T cells sorted from blood, taken in a trial of the OX40 agonist ivuxolimab. The receptors stem from an adult with an advanced solid tumor such as melanoma, head and neck, liver or kidney cancer. Each CDR3 is given with its conserved first and last residue. The order of the fields is V gene, J gene, clone size, D gene, CDR3 DNA, CDR3 protein. A D gene is named only where the DNA matches it firmly. Part of the rows lack a size; the others show once, few, many or a class for expanded clones.

V gene: TRBV4-3
J gene: TRBJ2-1
clone size: .
D gene: TRBD2
CDR3 DNA: TGCGCCAGCAGCCAAGTTGTGGGGGGGGTATACAATGAGCAGTTCTTC
CDR3 protein: CASSQVVGGVYNEQFF

V gene: TRBV5-1
J gene: TRBJ2-5
clone size: .
D gene: .
CDR3 DNA: TGCGCCAGCAGCTTGGGGGCGGTCCAAGAGACCCAGTACTTC
CDR3 protein: CASSLGAVQETQYF

V gene: TRBV29-1
J gene: TRBJ2-7
clone size: .
D gene: .
CDR3 DNA: TGCAGCGTTGAAATGGGGGGACTCCCCCCTTACGAGCAGTACTTC
CDR3 protein: CSVEMGGLPPYEQYF

V gene: TRBV14
J gene: TRBJ2-1
clone size: .
D gene: .
CDR3 DNA: TGTGCCAGCAGCCCTAGGGCGGGGAAAACCTACAATGAGCAGTTCTTC
CDR3 protein: CASSPRAGKTYNEQFF

V gene: TRBV7-6
J gene: TRBJ2-7
clone size: .
D gene: .
CDR3 DNA: TGTGCCAGCAGCTTAGCGTCAGGCTCCTACGAGCAGTACTTC
CDR3 protein: CASSLASGSYEQYF

V gene: TRBV27
J gene: TRBJ1-6
clone size: .
D gene: .
CDR3 DNA: TGTGCCAGCAGTTTACCCCCACCTCGCTCACCCCTCCACTTT
CDR3 protein: CASSLPPPRSPLHF

V gene: TRBV9
J gene: TRBJ2-2
clone size: .
D gene: .
CDR3 DNA: TGTGCCAGCAGCCCTACGGGGGTTGGGGAGCTGTTTTTT
CDR3 protein: CASSPTGVGELFF

V gene: TRBV7-9
J gene: TRBJ2-1
clone size: .
D gene: .
CDR3 DNA: TGTGCCAGCAGCTTAACTGGGCCCTCCTACAATGAGCAGTTCTTC
CDR3 protein: CASSLTGPSYNEQFF

V gene: TRBV7-2
J gene: TRBJ2-7
clone size: .
D gene: TRBD2
CDR3 DNA: TGTGCCAGCCTTATAGCGGGGGTCCAGGGGGAGCAGTACTTC
CDR3 protein: CASLIAGVQGEQYF

V gene: TRBV11-3
J gene: TRBJ1-2
clone size: .
D gene: .
CDR3 DNA: TGTGCCAGCAGCCGGACGGCCGGGGGCTATGGCTACACCTTC
CDR3 protein: CASSRTAGGYGYTF

V gene: TRBV11-2
J gene: TRBJ2-2
clone size: .
D gene: .
CDR3 DNA: TGTGCCAGCAGCCCAATGGGCCCCTCCAGCACCGGGGAGCTGTTTTTT
CDR3 protein: CASSPMGPSSTGELFF

V gene: TRBV27
J gene: TRBJ2-2
clone size: .
D gene: .
CDR3 DNA: TGTGCCAGCAGTACCAACACCGGGGAGCTGTTTTTT
CDR3 protein: CASSTNTGELFF

V gene: TRBV7-9
J gene: TRBJ1-2
clone size: .
D gene: TRBD1
CDR3 DNA: TGTGCCAGCAGCTCACACCCCTTCGTACGGGACAGGGACGACTATGGCTACACCTTC
CDR3 protein: CASSSHPFVRDRDDYGYTF

V gene: TRBV5-1
J gene: TRBJ2-3
clone size: .
D gene: .
CDR3 DNA: TGCGCCAGCAGGTGGGACACAGATACGCAGTATTTT
CDR3 protein: CASRWDTDTQYF

V gene: TRBV4-3
J gene: TRBJ2-5
clone size: .
D gene: TRBD2
CDR3 DNA: TGCGCCAGCAGCCCAACTAGCGGGCAAGAGACCCAGTACTTC
CDR3 protein: CASSPTSGQETQYF

V gene: TRBV28
J gene: TRBJ1-4
clone size: .
D gene: .
CDR3 DNA: TGTGCCAGCACCGCGGCCATACAGACCTTTAATGAAAAACTGTTTTTT
CDR3 protein: CASTAAIQTFNEKLFF

V gene: TRBV15
J gene: TRBJ1-1
clone size: .
D gene: .
CDR3 DNA: TGTGCCACCAGCATGTGGAGGAACACTGAAGCTTTCTTT
CDR3 protein: CATSMWRNTEAFF

V gene: TRBV6-5
J gene: TRBJ2-6
clone size: once
D gene: .
CDR3 DNA: TGTGCCAGCAGGACGACTGGGGCCAACGTCCTGACTTTC
CDR3 protein: CASRTTGANVLTF

V gene: TRBV28
J gene: TRBJ2-1
clone size: .
D gene: .
CDR3 DNA: TGTGCCAGCAGTCTTCCTACATATTACAATGAGCAGTTCTTC
CDR3 protein: CASSLPTYYNEQFF

V gene: TRBV6-5
J gene: TRBJ2-1
clone size: .
D gene: TRBD2
CDR3 DNA: TGTGCCAGCAGTTACTCGACTAGCGGGAATGAGCAGTTCTTC
CDR3 protein: CASSYSTSGNEQFF

V gene: TRBV6-5
J gene: TRBJ2-7
clone size: .
D gene: TRBD1
CDR3 DNA: TGTGCCAGCAGGGCTGCGACAGGGGGCACCTACGAGCAGTACTTC
CDR3 protein: CASRAATGGTYEQYF

V gene: TRBV9
J gene: TRBJ2-1
clone size: .
D gene: TRBD1
CDR3 DNA: TGTGCCAGCAGCGACCGGGACAGGGGGGACAATGAGCAGTTCTTC
CDR3 protein: CASSDRDRGDNEQFF

V gene: TRBV16
J gene: TRBJ2-5
clone size: .
D gene: .
CDR3 DNA: TGTGCCAGCAGCCGCTATTCAGGGGAAGAGACCCAGTACTTC
CDR3 protein: CASSRYSGEETQYF